This T cell receptor (beta chain) derives from a study of regulatory T cells in long-lasting Graves disease. Study context: Less than 3 months of antithyroid drugs had been taken by newly diagnosed Graves' patients. Findings and caveats of the study: Among samples with persistent disease, TRBV28, TRBJ1-2 and TRBJ2-5 were favored.

The sample holds a few counts of this clonotype. Its specificity is not known. Trimming pared 6 bases from V and 3 bases from J, leaving 14 bases between. CDR1 is SNHLY, CDR2 FYNNEI, per germline. CDR3 length equals 15 residues. Time point in this sample: newly diagnosed GD, antithyroid drugs for less than 3 months. RNA from PBMCs was the source of the TCR library. CDR3-region Arm-PCR and iRepertoire HTBI primers produced the TCR beta libraries. TCRdb independently ran MiXCR on the multiplex PCR reads; one entry per CDR3 protein. Among 440,000 or so distinct CDR3 sequences listed, 15% to 20% were seen once. This same sample was also part of a study on T cells in Graves' hyperthyroidism and ophthalmopathy. That work contributes: In the blood, most expanded thyroid clonotypes above 0.001 appeared as well.

The starting material was peripheral blood mononuclear cells (PBMCs), obtained at new diagnosis, from a patient treated with antithyroid drugs. The receptor was derived from a woman aged 30 to 39 with Graves disease. The chain recombines TRBV2 with TRBJ2-2, with D perhaps TRBD2 (6 bases). CDR3 DNA sequence: TGTGCCAGCAGCATGGGGGGAAGTTACACCGGGGAGCTGTTTTTT. The encoded protein is CASSMGGSYTGELFF.